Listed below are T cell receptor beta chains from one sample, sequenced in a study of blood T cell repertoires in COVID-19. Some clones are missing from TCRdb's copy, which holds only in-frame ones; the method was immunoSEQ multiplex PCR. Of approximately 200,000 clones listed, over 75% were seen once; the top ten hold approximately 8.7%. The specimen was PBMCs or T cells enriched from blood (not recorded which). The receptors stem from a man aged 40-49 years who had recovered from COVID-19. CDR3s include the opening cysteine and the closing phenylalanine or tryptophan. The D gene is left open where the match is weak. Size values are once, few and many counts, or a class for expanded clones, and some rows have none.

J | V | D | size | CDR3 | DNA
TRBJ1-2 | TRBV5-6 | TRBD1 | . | CASSLRQGDGYTF | TGTGCCAGCAGCCTACGACAGGGTGATGGCTACACCTTC
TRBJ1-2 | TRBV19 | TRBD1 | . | CASHSGGFLYGYTF | TGTGCCAGCCACTCAGGGGGGTTTTTATATGGCTACACCTTC
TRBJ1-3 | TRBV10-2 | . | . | CASSEGQISGNTIYF | TGCGCCAGCAGTGAGGGACAGATCTCTGGAAACACCATATATTTT
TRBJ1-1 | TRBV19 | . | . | CASSRIQLPNTEAFF | TGTGCCAGTAGCCGTATACAATTACCGAACACTGAAGCTTTCTTT
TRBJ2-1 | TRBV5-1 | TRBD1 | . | CASSSLAGTGAYNEQFF | TGCGCCAGCAGCTCCTTGGCCGGGACAGGAGCCTACAATGAGCAGTTCTTC
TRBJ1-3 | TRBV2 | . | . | CASSEGGWTSGNTIYF | TGTGCCAGCAGTGAGGGGGGATGGACCTCTGGAAACACCATATATTTT
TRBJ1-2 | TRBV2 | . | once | CASRGRGNYGYTF | TGTGCCAGCAGGGGTCGGGGTAACTATGGCTACACCTTC
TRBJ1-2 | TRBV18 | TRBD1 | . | CASSGTAANYGYTF | TGTGCCAGCTCAGGGACAGCGGCAAACTATGGCTACACCTTC
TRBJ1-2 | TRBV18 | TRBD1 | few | CASSPRPPQGAREGYTF | TGTGCCAGCTCACCACGTCCTCCTCAGGGGGCGCGGGAGGGCTACACCTTC
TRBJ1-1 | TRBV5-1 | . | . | CASSSGTWGLTEAFF | TGCGCCAGCAGCTCCGGGACTTGGGGGTTAACTGAAGCTTTCTTT
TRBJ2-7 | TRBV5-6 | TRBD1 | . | CASSLGTGAYEQYF | TGTGCCAGCAGCTTGGGGACAGGGGCCTACGAGCAGTACTTC
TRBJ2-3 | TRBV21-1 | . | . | CASSKWRGGADTQYF | TGTGCCAGCAGCAAATGGCGGGGGGGAGCAGATACGCAGTATTTT
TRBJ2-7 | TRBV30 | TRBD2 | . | CAWSSGGVEQYF | TGTGCCTGGAGTAGCGGGGGGGTCGAGCAGTACTTC
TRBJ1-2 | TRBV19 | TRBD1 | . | CASSKTDRFGGYTF | TGTGCCAGTAGTAAAACGGACAGGTTCGGGGGCTACACCTTC
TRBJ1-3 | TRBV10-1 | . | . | CASSRGLSSGNTIYF | TGCGCCAGCAGTCGGGGGTTATCCTCTGGAAACACCATATATTTT
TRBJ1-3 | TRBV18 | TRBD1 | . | CASSPNTGAYSGNTIYF | TGTGCCAGCTCACCCAACACAGGGGCCTACTCTGGAAACACCATATATTTT
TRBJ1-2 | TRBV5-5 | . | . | CASSRTEWDGYTF | TGTGCCAGCAGCAGGACAGAGTGGGATGGCTACACCTTC
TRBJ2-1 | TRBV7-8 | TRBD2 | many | CASSRRTSGGGDEQFF | TGTGCCAGCAGCCGGCGGACTAGCGGTGGTGGCGATGAGCAGTTCTTC
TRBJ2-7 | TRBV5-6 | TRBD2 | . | CASSSGLAGAAYEQYF | TGTGCCAGCAGCTCTGGACTAGCGGGTGCCGCCTACGAGCAGTACTTC
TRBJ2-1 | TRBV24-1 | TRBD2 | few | CATGGSSGIHNEQFF | TGTGCCACCGGGGGGTCTAGCGGGATTCACAATGAGCAGTTCTTC
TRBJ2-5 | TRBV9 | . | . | CASSPEGGSSETQYF | TGTGCCAGCAGCCCGGAGGGTGGCAGCTCGGAGACCCAGTACTTC
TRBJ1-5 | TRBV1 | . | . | CTSSQAGTGKLGQPQHF | TGCACCAGCAGCCAAGCCGGGACAGGGAAACTCGGTCAGCCCCAGCATTTT
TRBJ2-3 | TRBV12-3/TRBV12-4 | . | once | CASSSRGTDTQYF | TGTGCCAGCAGTTCCCGGGGCACAGATACGCAGTATTTT
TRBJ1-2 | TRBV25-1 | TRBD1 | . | CASSLTGLYGYTF | TGTGCCAGCAGCCTGACAGGGCTATATGGCTACACCTTC
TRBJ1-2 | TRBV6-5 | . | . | CASSPHSGVLRGYTF | TGTGCCAGCAGCCCACATTCGGGGGTACTTCGAGGCTACACCTTC
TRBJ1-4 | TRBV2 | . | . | CASRADREKLFF | TGTGCCAGCAGAGCAGACAGGGAAAAACTGTTTTTT
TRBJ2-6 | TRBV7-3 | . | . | CASSLGVGGGHSGANVLTF | TGTGCCAGCAGCTTAGGGGTCGGGGGAGGCCACTCTGGGGCCAACGTCCTGACTTTC
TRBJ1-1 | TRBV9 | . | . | CASSADRAEAFF | TGTGCCAGCAGCGCGGACAGAGCTGAAGCTTTCTTT
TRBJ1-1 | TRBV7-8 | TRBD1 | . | CASSPWTGGDTEAFF | TGTGCCAGCAGCCCCTGGACAGGTGGTGATACTGAAGCTTTCTTT
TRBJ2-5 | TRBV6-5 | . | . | CASSFSGQTTETQYF | TGTGCCAGCAGTTTCAGCGGGCAAACTACAGAGACCCAGTACTTC
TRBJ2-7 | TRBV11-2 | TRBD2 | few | CASSGGGKGPYEQYF | TGTGCCAGCAGTGGGGGGGGAAAAGGTCCCTACGAGCAGTACTTC
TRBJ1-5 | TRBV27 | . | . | CAPQPQHF | TGTGCCCCGCAGCCCCAGCATTTT
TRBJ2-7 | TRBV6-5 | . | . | CASRRVSTYEQYF | TGTGCCAGCCGTCGGGTTTCCACCTACGAGCAGTACTTC
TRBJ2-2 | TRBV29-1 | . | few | CSVEEEGNGELFF | TGCAGCGTTGAAGAGGAGGGGAACGGGGAGCTGTTTTTT
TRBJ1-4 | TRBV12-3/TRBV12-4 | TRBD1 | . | CASSSQGEKLFF | TGTGCCAGCAGTTCCCAGGGGGAAAAACTATTTTTT
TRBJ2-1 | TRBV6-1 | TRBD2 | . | CASSGLAGGTYNEQFF | TGTGCCAGCAGTGGACTAGCGGGAGGGACCTACAATGAGCAGTTCTTC
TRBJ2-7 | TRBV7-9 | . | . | CASSLVDTEQYF | TGTGCCAGCAGCTTAGTCGATACAGAGCAGTACTTC
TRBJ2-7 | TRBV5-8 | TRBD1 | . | CASSFPGTGSSYEQYF | TGTGCCAGCAGCTTCCCCGGGACAGGGAGCTCCTACGAGCAGTACTTC
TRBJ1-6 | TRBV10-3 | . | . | CAISGAGAYNSPLHF | TGTGCCATCAGTGGGGCAGGGGCCTATAATTCACCCCTCCACTTT
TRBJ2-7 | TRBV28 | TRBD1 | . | CASSSPGRGYEQYF | TGTGCCAGCAGTTCCCCGGGCAGGGGGTACGAGCAGTACTTC
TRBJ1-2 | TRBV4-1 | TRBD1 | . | CASSLPSYSGTEYGYTF | TGCGCCAGCAGCCTGCCCAGTTATTCCGGGACAGAGTATGGCTACACCTTC
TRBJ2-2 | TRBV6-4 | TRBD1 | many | CASQGGVGTGELFF | TGTGCCAGCCAAGGGGGCGTTGGCACCGGGGAGCTGTTTTTT
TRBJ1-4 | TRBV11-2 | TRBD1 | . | CASSPNRDRGLFF | TGTGCCAGCAGCCCCAACCGGGACAGGGGACTGTTTTTT
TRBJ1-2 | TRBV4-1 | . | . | CASRDVGAANYGYTF | TGCGCCAGCAGAGACGTCGGTGCGGCTAACTATGGCTACACCTTC
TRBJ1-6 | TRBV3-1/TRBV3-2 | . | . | CASSQGSNSPLHF | TGTGCCAGCAGCCAGGGCAGTAATTCACCCCTCCACTTT
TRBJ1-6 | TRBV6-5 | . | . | CASSGGDENSPLHF | TGTGCCAGCTCTGGCGGGGACGAAAATTCACCCCTCCACTTT
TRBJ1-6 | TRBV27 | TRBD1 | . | CASSSPGTGSSPLHF | TGTGCCAGCAGCTCTCCCGGGACAGGGAGTTCACCCCTCCACTTT
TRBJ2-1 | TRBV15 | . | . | CATSRTREQFF | TGTGCCACCAGCCGTACTCGTGAGCAGTTCTTC
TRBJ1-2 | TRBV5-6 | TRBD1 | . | CASSSGQRTIYGYTF | TGTGCCAGCAGCTCGGGACAGAGAACTATTTATGGCTACACCTTC
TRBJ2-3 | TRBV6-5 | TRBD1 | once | CASSRDRTQYF | TGTGCCAGCAGCCGGGACAGGACGCAGTATTTT
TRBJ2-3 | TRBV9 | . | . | CASSVGPGTDTQYF | TGTGCCAGCAGCGTAGGCCCCGGGACAGATACGCAGTATTTT
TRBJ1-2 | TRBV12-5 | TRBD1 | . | CASGSSDRGYGYTF | TGTGCTAGTGGTTCCTCGGACAGGGGCTATGGCTACACCTTC
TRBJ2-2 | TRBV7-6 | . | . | CASSLGTRGTGELFF | TGTGCCAGCAGCTTAGGAACCCGGGGAACCGGGGAGCTGTTTTTT
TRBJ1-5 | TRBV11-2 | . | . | CASSLSYSNQPQHF | TGTGCCAGCAGCTTAAGCTATAGCAATCAGCCCCAGCATTTT